The 32 T cell receptor beta chains below come from one sample, sequenced in a study of cytomegalovirus exposure and HLA in healthy donors. Amplification used 60 Vbeta primers and 13 Jbeta primers. Some clones are missing from TCRdb's copy, which holds only in-frame ones; the method was immunoSEQ multiplex PCR. The table shows some 170,000 clones, with about four fifths occurring only once. Sequenced: PBMCs. The receptor source for this set is a woman aged 18 to 35 in good health and CMV-seropositive.

This chain connects TRBV2 to TRBJ1-6; D is unresolved. This CDR3 region has 14 residues. Germline loops: CDR1 SNHLY, CDR2 FYNNEI. Trimming left V 1 base short and J 7 bases short, with 8 bases between. In DNA, the CDR3 is TGTGCCAGCAGTGAAGTCTGGCTGAATTCACCCCTCCACTTT. It translates to CASSEVWLNSPLHF.

The genes are TRBV7-9 and TRBJ1-3; D remains ambiguous. This CDR3 is built from 14 residues. Deletions cut 5 bases from V and 4 bases from J, with 12 bases between. The germline CDR1 and CDR2 sequences are SEHNR and FQNEAQ (reference sequence). The CDR3 DNA is TGTGCCAGCAGCCGGACTCTAAAAGGAAACACCATATATTTT. It yields the protein CASSRTLKGNTIYF. The complete variable domain, with remaining parts taken from reference TRBV7-9 and TRBJ1-3, reads DTGVSQNPRHKITKRGQNVTFRCDPISEHNRLYWYRQTLGQGPEFLTYFQNEAQLEKSRLLSDRFSAERPKGSFSTLEIQRTEQGDSAMYLCASSRTLKGNTIYFGEGSWLTVV.

This rearrangement joins TRBV19 to TRBJ1-6; D may be TRBD1 (6 bases). Germline-derived CDR1 and CDR2 are LNHDA and SQIVND (reference sequence). Trimming took off 6 bases at V and 8 bases at J, with 17 bases between the two ends. There are 15 residues in the CDR3. The CDR3 DNA sequence: TGTGCCAGTAGCAGAACCCGGGACATCTATTCACCCCTCCACTTT. Protein sequence: CASSRTRDIYSPLHF. Full variable domain (outside the CDR3, taken from reference TRBV19 and TRBJ1-6): DGGITQSPKYLFRKEGQNVTLSCEQNLNHDAMYWYRQDPGQGLRLIYYSQIVNDFQKGDIAEGYSVSREKKESFPLTVTSAQKNPTAFYLCASSRTRDIYSPLHFGNGTRLTVT.

The chain employs TRBV29-1 and TRBJ1-5, with D possibly TRBD1 on 6 matching bases. This CDR3 spans 13 amino acids. Germline loops: CDR1 SQVTM, CDR2 ANQGSEA. V was shortened by 5 bases and J by 3 bases, with 11 bases between the two germline ends. This CDR3 is CSVSQGDNQPQHF. In DNA form, the CDR3 reads TGCAGCGTTTCACAGGGCGACAATCAGCCCCAGCATTTT.

The rearrangement links TRBV19 to TRBJ2-7; 9 bases fit TRBD2. Trimming removed 4 bases from V and 2 bases from J; junction bases left unmatched: 6. The CDR3 extends over 15 amino acids. Germline V gene sequence: CDR1 LNHDA, CDR2 SQIVND (reference sequence). The CDR3 DNA is TGTGCCAGTAGTACCAGAGAGCGGGGGGCCTACGAGCAGTACTTC. This codes for CASSTRERGAYEQYF.

This clone came up a few times. At one end the junction does not follow the germline gene, possibly because of a read error. The CDR3 is CASSFSLVTLF. CDR3 coding DNA: TGTGCCAGCAGCTTTTCACTAGTTACGCTCTTC. The chain combines TRBV7-2 with TRBJ2-1, with D perhaps matching TRBD2 (5 bases). Germline V gene data show CDR1 as SGHTA and CDR2 as FQGNSA. The CDR3 has 11 amino acids.

This clone was recorded once. The CDR3 here is CASSYRVPYNEQFF. CDR3 nucleotide sequence: TGTGCCAGCAGTTACAGAGTCCCCTACAATGAGCAGTTCTTC. V is TRBV6-5 and J is TRBJ2-1; D call uncertain. The CDR3 totals 14 residues. The ends were cut back, 2 bases at V and 2 bases at J, with 7 bases in the middle. Germline lookup yields CDR1 MNHEY and CDR2 SVGAGI.

The rearrangement joins TRBV19 to TRBJ2-4, with D maybe TRBD1 (6 bases). Trimming removed 7 bases at V and 4 bases at J, with 14 bases between. Germline-derived CDR1 and CDR2 are LNHDA and SQIVND (reference sequence). The CDR3 extends over 14 amino acids. CDR3 amino acids: CASTPGEGKNIQYF. CDR3 DNA sequence: TGTGCCAGTACCCCAGGGGAAGGGAAAAACATTCAGTACTTC.

This chain connects TRBV19 to TRBJ2-7; 7 nucleotides match TRBD1. Germline V gives CDR1 LNHDA, CDR2 SQIVND (reference sequence). This CDR3 region has 14 residues. V lost 6 bases to trimming and J lost 2 bases; unmatched junction nucleotides: 7. The CDR3 is CASSDRVYAYEQYF. CDR3 nucleotides: TGTGCCAGTAGCGACAGGGTATATGCCTACGAGCAGTACTTC.

CDR3 region: CAIGSARGNEQFF. Written as DNA, the CDR3 is TGTGCCATCGGTAGTGCTAGGGGTAATGAGCAGTTCTTC. The rearrangement links TRBV10-3 to TRBJ2-1; D perhaps matches TRBD1 (5 bases). Germline V gives CDR1 ENHRY, CDR2 SYGVKD. Trimming pared 8 bases from V and 7 bases from J, leaving 15 bases between. CDR3 length: 13 amino acids.

This chain uses TRBV11-2 with TRBJ1-4, with 7 bases lining up with TRBD1. Germline V gene lookup returns CDR1 SGHAT and CDR2 FQNNGV. This CDR3 has 17 residues. Trimming took 5 bases from V and 0 from J; bases not matched to a gene: 9. CDR3 DNA: TGTGCCAGCAGCCAATTGGGACAGACCGCAACTAATGAAAAACTGTTTTTT. This sequence encodes CASSQLGQTATNEKLFF.

The chain carries TRBV5-4 and TRBJ2-1; 8 nucleotides align to TRBD1. Trimming cost V 5 bases and J 3 bases; bases outside gene matches: 4. The CDR3 runs to 14 residues. Germline values: CDR1 SGHNT, CDR2 YYREEE (reference sequence). The DNA for the CDR3 is TGTGCCAGCAGTTACAGGGGGGACTACAATGAGCAGTTCTTC. The encoded protein is CASSYRGDYNEQFF.

The chain recombines TRBV6-5 with TRBJ2-1; TRBD2 agrees at 7 bases. The trim removed 5 bases at V and 4 bases at J, leaving 5 bases unmatched. The CDR3 has 14 residues. Germline V lookup: CDR1 MNHEY, CDR2 SVGAGI. The CDR3, as DNA: TGTGCCAGCAGTCGACTAGCAGCTTACAATGAGCAGTTCTTC. This sequence encodes CASSRLAAYNEQFF.

This sequence joins TRBV5-6 and TRBJ1-1, with a weak D call TRBD1 (5 bases). The CDR3 extends over 15 amino acids. Trimming shortened V by 1 base and J by 4 bases, and 14 bases separated the two germline ends. Germline assignment: CDR1 SGHDT and CDR2 YYEEEE. The CDR3 sequence: CASSLSGVLGTEAFF. The CDR3 nucleotides read TGTGCCAGCAGCTTGTCGGGGGTCTTGGGCACTGAAGCTTTCTTT.

Worth noting for this clone: Additional DNA sequences in this sample encode the identical CDR3. The V and J genes are TRBV29-1 and TRBJ2-5; D might be TRBD1 (5 bases). Between the trimmed V and J ends, which lost 3 bases and 5 bases, there was a span of 10 bases. From germline, CDR1 is SQVTM and CDR2 ANQGSEA. The CDR3 is made up of 12 amino acids. The DNA of the CDR3 is TGCAGCGTTGACAGGGTGGGGGAGACCCAGTACTTC. Translating it yields CSVDRVGETQYF.

V usage is TRBV25-1 and J usage is TRBJ2-1; D might be TRBD2 (6 bases). V was trimmed by 1 base and J by 3 bases, leaving 13 bases between them. Germline V lookup: CDR1 MGHDK, CDR2 SYGVNS. The CDR3 spans 16 residues. CDR3 region: CASSEFGGDLYNEQFF. In DNA form, the CDR3 reads TGTGCCAGCAGTGAATTTGGCGGGGACCTCTACAATGAGCAGTTCTTC.

V is TRBV7-2 and J is TRBJ1-6; TRBD1 agrees at 7 bases. The germline V gene has CDR1 SGHTA and CDR2 FQGNSA. The CDR3 contains 17 residues. Losses at the gene ends were 0 bases for V and 1 base for J; bases not matched to a gene: 3. The CDR3 here is CASSLAAGQSYNSPLHF. CDR3 DNA sequence: TGTGCCAGCAGCTTAGCGGCGGGACAGTCCTATAATTCACCCCTCCACTTT. The whole variable domain, filled in from reference TRBV7-2 and TRBJ1-6, reads GAGVSQSPSNKVTEKGKDVELRCDPISGHTALYWYRQSLGQGLEFLIYFQGNSAPDKSGLPSDRFSAERTGGSVSTLTIQRTQQEDSAVYLCASSLAAGQSYNSPLHFGNGTRLTVT.

The V and J genes are TRBV27 and TRBJ2-7, with D possibly TRBD2 on 7 matching bases. This CDR3 has 13 residues. With 5 bases removed from V and 2 bases from J, the gap between germline ends came to 10 bases. CDR1 is MNHEY, CDR2 SMNVEV, per germline (reference sequence). This chain's CDR3 is CASSRGGAYEQYF. CDR3 in DNA: TGTGCCAGCAGTAGGGGGGGGGCCTACGAGCAGTACTTC.

This clone was seen a single time. The chain employs TRBV30 and TRBJ1-6; D is uncertain. The CDR3 covers 12 residues. V lost 4 bases and J 10 bases, leaving 11 bases between the germline ends. The germline CDR1 and CDR2 sequences are GTSNPN and SVGIG (reference sequence). CDR3 in DNA: TGTGCCTGGACAGGAAGTGGGTCACCCCTCCACTTT. Its protein is CAWTGSGSPLHF. Drawing the rest from reference TRBV30 and TRBJ1-6, the complete variable domain is SQTIHQWPATLVQPVGSPLSLECTVEGTSNPNLYWYRQAAGRGLQLLFYSVGIGQISSEVPQNLSASRPQDRQFILSSKKLLLSDSGFYLCAWTGSGSPLHFGNGTRLTVT.

This clone was seen a single time. The rearrangement links TRBV29-1 to TRBJ1-1; D not certain. The CDR3 runs 11 residues. With 7 bases removed from V and 5 bases from J, the gap between germline ends came to 11 bases. CDR1 is SQVTM, CDR2 ANQGSEA, per germline. CDR3 nucleotides: TGCAGCGCAGAGGAGGAGACTGAAGCTTTCTTT. It is translated as CSAEEETEAFF.

The CDR3 reads CASSLGRGTGELFF. Written as DNA, the CDR3 is TGCGCCAGCAGCTTGGGGCGGGGGACCGGGGAGCTGTTTTTT. J is TRBJ2-2 and V is TRBV5-1; 7 bases match TRBD2. The germline V gene has CDR1 SGHRS and CDR2 YFSETQ. The V gene end was trimmed by 0 bases and the J gene end by 5 bases; junction bases not matched to a gene: 1. This CDR3 spans 14 amino acids.

CDR3 nucleotides: TGTGCCAGCAGCTTCGGGGGTAACCAAGAGACCCAGTACTTC. Its translation is CASSFGGNQETQYF. This rearrangement joins TRBV7-9 to TRBJ2-5; weak D call: TRBD2 (6 bases). This CDR3 is built from 14 residues. Germline V gene sequence: CDR1 SEHNR, CDR2 FQNEAQ (reference sequence). The V end lost 3 bases, the J end lost 0 bases, and 8 bases lay between the germline ends.

The genes are TRBV6-5 and TRBJ2-3, with D perhaps TRBD2 (6 bases). The CDR3 is 13 amino acids. V lost 5 bases and J 9 bases, leaving 15 bases between the germline ends. Looked up from germline, CDR1 is MNHEY and CDR2 is SVGAGI. In DNA form, the CDR3 reads TGTGCCAGCAGTACGGGAGATCACAGCACGCAGTATTTT. Protein sequence: CASSTGDHSTQYF.

CDR3 in DNA: TGTGCCAGCAGCCGACACTCTGGAAACACCATATATTTT. The encoded protein is CASSRHSGNTIYF. The chain carries TRBV11-2 and TRBJ1-3; no definite D call. Germline CDR1 is SGHAT and CDR2 is FQNNGV. The CDR3 sequence is 13 residues long. Trimming took 5 bases from V and 0 from J, leaving 5 bases between them.

The chain links TRBV19 to TRBJ1-2; 8 bases are shared with TRBD1. Trimming at V came to 4 bases and at J to 3 bases, leaving 7 bases not matched to a gene. Germline CDR1 reads LNHDA; CDR2 reads SQIVND (reference sequence). This CDR3 region has 15 residues. CDR3 residues: CASSTPQGGHYGYTF. The CDR3 nucleotides read TGTGCCAGTAGTACCCCACAGGGGGGGCACTATGGCTACACCTTC.

The chain has TRBV5-6 and TRBJ2-1; TRBD2 aligns across 8 bases. The CDR3 contains 14 residues. The V gene's germline CDR1 is SGHDT and CDR2 YYEEEE. The J segment lost 15 bases and the V segment lost 4 bases, leaving 15 bases of the junction unmatched. The CDR3 loop is CASSQGGLAGNLFF. DNA for the CDR3: TGTGCCAGCAGCCAAGGGGGGCTAGCGGGTAACCTGTTCTTC.

The chain recombines TRBV27 with TRBJ1-1; D call uncertain. V dropped 7 bases and J dropped 6 bases, with 15 bases sitting between them. CDR3 size: 13 residues. Germline assignment: CDR1 MNHEY and CDR2 SMNVEV (reference sequence). The CDR3: CASMGRLGPEAFF. CDR3 sequence (DNA): TGTGCCAGCATGGGCAGGCTTGGCCCTGAAGCTTTCTTT.

The chain has TRBV28 and TRBJ1-3; D gene uncertain. The germline V gene encodes CDR1 MDHEN and CDR2 SYDVKM. This CDR3 is 15 amino acids long. V lost 4 bases and J 0 bases, leaving 10 bases between the germline ends. The CDR3 DNA is TGTGCCAGCAGTTCCGCAGCGGCCTCTGGAAACACCATATATTTT. Protein sequence: CASSSAAASGNTIYF. Full variable domain (remainder filled in from reference TRBV28 and TRBJ1-3): DVKVTQSSRYLVKRTGEKVFLECVQDMDHENMFWYRQDPGLGLRLIYFSYDVKMKEKGDIPEGYSVSREKKERFSLILESASTNQTSMYLCASSSAAASGNTIYFGEGSWLTVV.

The chain is built from TRBV10-1 and TRBJ2-2; 11 bases map to TRBD2. The CDR3 covers 14 residues. The V gene end was trimmed by 9 bases and the J gene end by 1 base; junction bases not matched to a gene: 1. Germline-derived CDR1 and CDR2 are WNHNN and SYGVQD (reference sequence). The CDR3 coding sequence is TGCGCCAGTGGACTAGCGGGGAACACCGGGGAGCTGTTTTTT. Amino acids: CASGLAGNTGELFF.

The V call is TRBV19, the J call TRBJ1-2; 9 bases are a match to TRBD1. J gave up 7 bases and V 5 bases, and 5 bases lay outside the gene matches. The V gene's germline CDR1 is LNHDA and CDR2 SQIVND (reference sequence). This CDR3 has 13 amino acids. The CDR3 nucleotides are TGTGCCAGTAGTGGGACAGGGAGAGGTGGCTACACCTTC. Protein sequence: CASSGTGRGGYTF.

This chain connects TRBV7-9 to TRBJ1-1; 8 bases agree with TRBD1. Looked up from germline, CDR1 is SEHNR and CDR2 is FQNEAQ (reference sequence). Losses at the gene ends were 5 bases for V and 4 bases for J; bases not matched to a gene: 9. The CDR3 runs 15 residues. CDR3 DNA sequence: TGTGCCAGCAGCCCCCCGACAGGGGTGGGCACTGAAGCTTTCTTT. Its translation: CASSPPTGVGTEAFF.

The genes are TRBV6-1 and TRBJ2-1; 7 bases map to TRBD1. This CDR3 contains 13 residues. Germline assignment: CDR1 MNHNS and CDR2 SASEGT. V shed 7 bases, J shed 5 bases, and the junction held 5 bases outside the gene matches. The chain's CDR3 is CASIGTVDNEQFF. CDR3 DNA sequence: TGTGCCAGCATTGGGACAGTGGACAATGAGCAGTTCTTC.